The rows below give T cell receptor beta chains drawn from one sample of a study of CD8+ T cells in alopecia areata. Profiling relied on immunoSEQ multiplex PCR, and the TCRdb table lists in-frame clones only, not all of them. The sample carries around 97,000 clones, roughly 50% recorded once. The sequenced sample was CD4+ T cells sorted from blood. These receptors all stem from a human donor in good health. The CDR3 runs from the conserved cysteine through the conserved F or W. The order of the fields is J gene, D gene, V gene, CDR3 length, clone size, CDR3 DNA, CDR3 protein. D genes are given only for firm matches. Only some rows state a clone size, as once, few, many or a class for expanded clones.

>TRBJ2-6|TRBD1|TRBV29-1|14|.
TGCAGCGTTGGAGGGGGCTATGGGGCCAACGTCCTGACTTTC
CSVGGGYGANVLTF
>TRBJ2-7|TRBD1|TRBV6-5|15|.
TGTGCCAGCAGTTCACCGGGACAGGGAGTCAACGAGCAGTACTTC
CASSSPGQGVNEQYF
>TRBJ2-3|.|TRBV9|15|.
TGTGCCAGCAGCGTAGACCTGCTGCGGGGTCGGACGCAGTATTTT
CASSVDLLRGRTQYF
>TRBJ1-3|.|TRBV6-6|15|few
TGTGCCAGCATACCGCAGGAGGGCTCTGGAAACACCATATATTTT
CASIPQEGSGNTIYF
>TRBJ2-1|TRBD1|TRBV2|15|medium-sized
TGTGCCAGCAGTCCCCGGGACAGGGGTGGCAATGAGCAGTTCTTC
CASSPRDRGGNEQFF
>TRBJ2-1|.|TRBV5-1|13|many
TGCGCCAGCAGCCCGGGACGCGACAATGAGCAGTTCTTC
CASSPGRDNEQFF
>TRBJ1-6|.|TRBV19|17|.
TGTGCCAGTAGTATCGGGGACACAGCGAGCTATAATTCACCCCTCCACTTT
CASSIGDTASYNSPLHF
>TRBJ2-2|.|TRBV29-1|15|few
TGCAGCGTTGTTCGGCAGGGGGGAAACACCGGGGAGCTGTTTTTT
CSVVRQGGNTGELFF
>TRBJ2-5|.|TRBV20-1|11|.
TGCAGCGGGGGGCCTTCGGAGACCCAGTACTTC
CSGGPSETQYF
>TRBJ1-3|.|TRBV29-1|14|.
TGCAGCGTTGAATCGACAGTCTCTGGAAACACCATATATTTT
CSVESTVSGNTIYF
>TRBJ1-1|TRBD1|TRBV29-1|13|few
TGCAGCGGCCGACAGGGGATGAACACTGAAGCTTTCTTT
CSGRQGMNTEAFF
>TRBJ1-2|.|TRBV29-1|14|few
TGCAGCGTTGAGGACAGCCGGACAAGATATGGCTACACCTTC
CSVEDSRTRYGYTF
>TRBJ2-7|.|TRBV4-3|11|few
TGCGCCAGCAGCCTCGGCGACGAGCAGTACTTC
CASSLGDEQYF
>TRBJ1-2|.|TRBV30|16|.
TGTGCCTGGAGCAGACGGGTCCCGGGACCCAACTATGGCTACACCTTC
CAWSRRVPGPNYGYTF
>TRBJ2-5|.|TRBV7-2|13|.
TGTGCCAGCAGCTTCATGAACCAAGAGACCCAGTACTTC
CASSFMNQETQYF
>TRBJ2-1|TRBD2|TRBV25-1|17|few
TGTGCCAGCAGTCAACAACCACTAGCGGGGGGGCACACTGAGCAGTTCTTC
CASSQQPLAGGHTEQFF
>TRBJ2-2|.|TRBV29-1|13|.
TGCAGCGTCGCCGTCACTAGGTCCGGGGAGCTGTTTTTT
CSVAVTRSGELFF
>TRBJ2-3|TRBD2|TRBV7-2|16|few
TGTGCCAGCAGCTTTTCCGGACTAGCGGTATCAGATACGCAGTATTTT
CASSFSGLAVSDTQYF
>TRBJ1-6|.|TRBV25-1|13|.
TGTGCCAGCAGGGACGGGAATAATTCACCCCTCCACTTT
CASRDGNNSPLHF
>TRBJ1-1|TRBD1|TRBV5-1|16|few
TGCGCCAGCAGCTTGGATTCAGGGGCAGGGGGCACTGAAGCTTTCTTT
CASSLDSGAGGTEAFF
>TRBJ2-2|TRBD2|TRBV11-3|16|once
TGTGCCAGCAGCTTAGATCGGAGCGGGGGCGCCGGGGAGCTGTTTTTT
CASSLDRSGGAGELFF
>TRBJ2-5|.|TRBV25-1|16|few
TGTGCCAGCAGTGAGACACCCAGGGGGGTGGACGAGACCCAGTACTTC
CASSETPRGVDETQYF
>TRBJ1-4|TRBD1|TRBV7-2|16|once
TGTGCCAGCAGCTTAAGGGGGACAGCAACTAATGAAAAACTGTTTTTT
CASSLRGTATNEKLFF
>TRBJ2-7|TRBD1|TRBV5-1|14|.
TGCGCCAGCAGCCTTGGACAGGAAGGCTACGAGCAGTACTTC
CASSLGQEGYEQYF
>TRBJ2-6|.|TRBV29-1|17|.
TGCAGCGTGGGAGGATGGGAAGGGGGGCGCGGGGCCAACGTCCTGACTTTC
CSVGGWEGGRGANVLTF
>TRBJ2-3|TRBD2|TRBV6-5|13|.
TGTGCCAGCAGTAGCGGGGGGGTGGATACGCAGTATTTT
CASSSGGVDTQYF
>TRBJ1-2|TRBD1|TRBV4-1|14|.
TGTGCCAGCAGCCACCCGGGACAGACTTATGGCTACACCTTC
CASSHPGQTYGYTF
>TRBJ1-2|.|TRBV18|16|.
TGTGCCAGCTCACCGCGTGGGTCCGGGAGCGGCTATGGCTACACCTTC
CASSPRGSGSGYGYTF
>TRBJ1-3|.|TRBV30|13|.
TGTGCCTGGGGCGGTCCCTCTGGAAACACCATATATTTT
CAWGGPSGNTIYF
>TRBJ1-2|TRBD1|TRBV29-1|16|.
TGCAGCGTTGACGGAACACCAGGACAGGGCTTGTATGGCTACACCTTC
CSVDGTPGQGLYGYTF
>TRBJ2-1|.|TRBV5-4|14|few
TGTGCCAGCAGCTTGGGGAGGGCTTACAATGAGCAGTTCTTC
CASSLGRAYNEQFF
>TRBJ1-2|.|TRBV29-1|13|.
TGCAGCGCCGAGAGGGATACTAACTATGGCTACACCTTC
CSAERDTNYGYTF
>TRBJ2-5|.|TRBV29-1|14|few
TGCAGCGTTAGTGAGGGGGGGATCCAAGAGACCCAGTACTTC
CSVSEGGIQETQYF
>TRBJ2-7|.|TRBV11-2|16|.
TGTGCCAGCAGCAAACAGGTGCAGGGCCCGACCTACGAGCAGTACTTC
CASSKQVQGPTYEQYF
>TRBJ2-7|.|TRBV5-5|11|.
TGTGCCGGCAGCAATTCCTACGAGCAGTACTTC
CAGSNSYEQYF
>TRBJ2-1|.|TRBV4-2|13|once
TGTGCCAGCAGCCCAGGCCCGTTGGATGAGCAGTTCTTC
CASSPGPLDEQFF
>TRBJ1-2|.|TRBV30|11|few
TGTGCCTGGAGTCAGGGCTATGGCTACACCTTC
CAWSQGYGYTF
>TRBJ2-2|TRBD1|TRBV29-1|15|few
TGCAGCGTTGCAGGGGGCGGAGCGAACACCGGGGAGCTGTTTTTT
CSVAGGGANTGELFF
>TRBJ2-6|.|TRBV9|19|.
TGTGCCAGCAGCGTTCCGGGGGCCACTTTTAGCTCTGGGGCCAACGTCCTGACTTTC
CASSVPGATFSSGANVLTF
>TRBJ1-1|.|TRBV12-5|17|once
TGTGCTAGTGGTCCTGACCGGGCCAGAGTCATGAACACTGAAGCTTTCTTT
CASGPDRARVMNTEAFF
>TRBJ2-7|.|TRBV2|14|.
TGTGCCAGCAGATCGACGGGAACCGGCCACGAGCAGTACTTC
CASRSTGTGHEQYF
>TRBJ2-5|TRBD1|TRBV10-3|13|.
TGTGCCATCAGTACAGGGGATTCGGAGACCCAGTACTTC
CAISTGDSETQYF
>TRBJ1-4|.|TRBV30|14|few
TGTGCCTGGTCACTCGCACCTATTAATGAAAAACTGTTTTTT
CAWSLAPINEKLFF
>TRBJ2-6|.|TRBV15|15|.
TGTGCCACCAGCAGAGCCGGCTCTGGGGCCAACGTCCTGACTTTC
CATSRAGSGANVLTF
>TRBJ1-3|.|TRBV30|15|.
TGTGCCTGGAGTGGACAGCGATTCTCTGGAAACACCATATATTTT
CAWSGQRFSGNTIYF
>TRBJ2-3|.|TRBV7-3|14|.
TGTGCCAGCAGCTTTAGGACAGTGGGAGATACGCAGTATTTT
CASSFRTVGDTQYF
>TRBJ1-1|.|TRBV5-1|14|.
TGCGCCAGCAGCTGGAGTATCGGGAACACTGAAGCTTTCTTT
CASSWSIGNTEAFF
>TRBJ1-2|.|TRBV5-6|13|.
TGTGCCAGCAGCTTGCGGGGGGCTTATGGCTACACCTTC
CASSLRGAYGYTF
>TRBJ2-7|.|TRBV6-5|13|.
TGTGCCAGCAGTGAAACTCTACGGGGCGAGCAGTACTTC
CASSETLRGEQYF
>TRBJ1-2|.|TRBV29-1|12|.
TGCAGCGTCGCAAGTGGGGACTTTGGCTACACCTTC
CSVASGDFGYTF
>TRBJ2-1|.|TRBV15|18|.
TGTGCCACCAGCAGAGACAGGACTCCAACTATTGGCTACAATGAGCAGTTCTTC
CATSRDRTPTIGYNEQFF
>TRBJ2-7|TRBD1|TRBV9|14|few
TGTGCCAGCATCCGGACAGGGGGTTTTTACGAGCAGTACTTC
CASIRTGGFYEQYF
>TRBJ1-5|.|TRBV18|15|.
TGTGCCAGCTCATCGACAGGCAGGGGCAATCAGCCCCAGCATTTT
CASSSTGRGNQPQHF
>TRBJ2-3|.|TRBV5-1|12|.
TGCGCCAGCAGCTTGGATTTAACCACGCAGTATTTT
CASSLDLTTQYF
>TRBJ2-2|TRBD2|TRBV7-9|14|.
TGTGCCAGCAGGTCGGGACTAATCAACGGGGAGCTGTTTTTT
CASRSGLINGELFF
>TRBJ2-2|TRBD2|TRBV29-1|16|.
TGCAGCGTTGTAACCCTGGGCGGGGGAAACACCGGGGAGCTGTTTTTT
CSVVTLGGGNTGELFF
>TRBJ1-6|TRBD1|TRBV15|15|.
TGTGCCACCAGCGGGGGACAGGGGGCGGGTTCACCCCTCCACTTT
CATSGGQGAGSPLHF
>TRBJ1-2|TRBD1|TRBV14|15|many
TGTGCCAGCAGCCAGGCCGGGACAGGGTACTATGGCTACACCTTC
CASSQAGTGYYGYTF
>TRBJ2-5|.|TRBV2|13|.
TGTGCCAGCAGTGAAGCTAGTCTGGAGACCCAGTACTTC
CASSEASLETQYF